The 3 T cell receptor beta chains below come from one sample, sequenced in a study of T cell responses to AZD1222 COVID-19 vaccine. The repertoire was sequenced with immunoSEQ multiplex PCR; TCRdb's copy has only in-frame clones and lacks some. The table includes 80,000 or so clones, 70% to 90% detected once. Sequencing used peripheral blood, obtained on day 0 of AZD1222 vaccination. The receptors shown here come from an adult in good health.

The V and J genes are TRBV24-1 and TRBJ2-1; possibly TRBD1 or TRBD2 for D (5 bases each). The CDR3 spans 14 residues. Germline V lookup: CDR1 KGHDR, CDR2 SFDVKD. Trimming shortened V by 4 bases and J by 5 bases, and 11 bases separated the two germline ends. The CDR3 protein is CATSETGTHNEQFF. The CDR3 DNA sequence: TGTGCCACCAGTGAAACCGGGACCCACAATGAGCAGTTCTTC.

This clone came up a few times. This sequence joins TRBV27 and TRBJ1-2; 11 bases are a match to TRBD1. CDR1 and CDR2 from the germline V gene are MNHEY and SMNVEV (reference sequence). Losses at the gene ends were 5 bases for V and 4 bases for J; bases not matched to a gene: 6. The CDR3 loop spans 15 amino acids. The CDR3 nucleotides read TGTGCCAGCAGTCCTGGGACAGGGGGTAGCTATGGCTACACCTTC. Translation: CASSPGTGGSYGYTF.

The chain combines TRBV7-3 with TRBJ2-2; 7 bases agree with TRBD1. This CDR3 spans 16 amino acids. CDR1 and CDR2 from the germline V gene are SGHTA and FQGTGA. V lost 1 base, J lost 7 bases, and 9 bases stayed unmatched. CDR3 residues: CASSLNPQGVGGELFF. CDR3 DNA sequence: TGTGCCAGCAGCTTAAATCCTCAGGGGGTTGGCGGGGAGCTGTTTTTT.